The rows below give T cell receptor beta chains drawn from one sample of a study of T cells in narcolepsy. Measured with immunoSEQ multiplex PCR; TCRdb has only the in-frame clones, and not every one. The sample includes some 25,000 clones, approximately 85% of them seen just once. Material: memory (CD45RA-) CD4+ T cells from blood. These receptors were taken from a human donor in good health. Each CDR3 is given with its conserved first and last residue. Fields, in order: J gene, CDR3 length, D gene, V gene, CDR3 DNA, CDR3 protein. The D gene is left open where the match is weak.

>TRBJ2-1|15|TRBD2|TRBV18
TGTGCCAGCTCACCACTGGTGGGAGGGCCGTATGAGCAGTTCTTC
CASSPLVGGPYEQFF
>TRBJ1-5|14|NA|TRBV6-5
TGTGCCAGCAGTTACGGGCAGGGAGGACAGCCCCAGCATTTT
CASSYGQGGQPQHF
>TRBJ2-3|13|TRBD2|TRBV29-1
TGCAGCGTCCTAGCGGGAGCATCAGATACGCAGTATTTT
CSVLAGASDTQYF
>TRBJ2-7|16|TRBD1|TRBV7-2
TGTGCCAGCAGCTTAGGGGGGTGGGACAGTGCCTACGAGCAGTACTTC
CASSLGGWDSAYEQYF
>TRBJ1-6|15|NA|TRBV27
TGTGCCAGCACCCGTAGGCCGGAGATTAATTCACCCCTCCACTTT
CASTRRPEINSPLHF
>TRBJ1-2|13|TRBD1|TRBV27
TGTGCCAGCAGTCCGACAGGGACGTATGGCTACACCTTC
CASSPTGTYGYTF
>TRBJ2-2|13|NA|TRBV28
TGTGCCAGCAGTTCAGCGAACACCGGGGAGCTGTTTTTT
CASSSANTGELFF
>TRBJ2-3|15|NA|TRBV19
TGTGCCAGTAGTATACGCGGGGCTAGCACAGATACGCAGTATTTT
CASSIRGASTDTQYF
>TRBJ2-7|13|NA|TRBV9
TGTGCCAGCAGCGTAGGCATCGCCTACGAGCAGTACTTC
CASSVGIAYEQYF
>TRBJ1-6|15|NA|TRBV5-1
TGCGCCAGCAGCTTGGCCTGGGCAGCAACAGGCACCCTCCACTTT
CASSLAWAATGTLHF
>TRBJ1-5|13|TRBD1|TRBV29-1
TGCAGCGTAAAGACAGGGGTTGATCAGCCCCAGCATTTT
CSVKTGVDQPQHF